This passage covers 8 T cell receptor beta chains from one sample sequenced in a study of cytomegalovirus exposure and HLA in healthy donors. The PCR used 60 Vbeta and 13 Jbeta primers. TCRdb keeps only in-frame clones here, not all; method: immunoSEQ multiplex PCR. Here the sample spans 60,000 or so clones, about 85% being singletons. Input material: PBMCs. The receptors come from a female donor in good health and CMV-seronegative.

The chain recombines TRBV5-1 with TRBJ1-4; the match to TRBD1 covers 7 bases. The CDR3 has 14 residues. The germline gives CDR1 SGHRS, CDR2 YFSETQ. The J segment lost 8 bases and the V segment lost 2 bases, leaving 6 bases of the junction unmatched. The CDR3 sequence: CASSLQGIEEKLFF. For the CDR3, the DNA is TGCGCCAGCAGCTTACAGGGGATAGAGGAAAAACTGTTTTTT.

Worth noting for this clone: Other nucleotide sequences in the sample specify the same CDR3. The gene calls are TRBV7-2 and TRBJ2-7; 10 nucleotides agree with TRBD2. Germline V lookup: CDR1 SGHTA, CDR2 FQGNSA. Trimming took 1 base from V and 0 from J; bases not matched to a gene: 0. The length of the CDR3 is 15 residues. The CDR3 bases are TGTGCCAGCAGCTTAGGGACTAGCGGCTCCTACGAGCAGTACTTC. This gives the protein CASSLGTSGSYEQYF. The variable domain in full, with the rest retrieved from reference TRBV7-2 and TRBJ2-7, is GAGVSQSPSNKVTEKGKDVELRCDPISGHTALYWYRQSLGQGLEFLIYFQGNSAPDKSGLPSDRFSAERTGGSVSTLTIQRTQQEDSAVYLCASSLGTSGSYEQYFGPGTRLTVT.

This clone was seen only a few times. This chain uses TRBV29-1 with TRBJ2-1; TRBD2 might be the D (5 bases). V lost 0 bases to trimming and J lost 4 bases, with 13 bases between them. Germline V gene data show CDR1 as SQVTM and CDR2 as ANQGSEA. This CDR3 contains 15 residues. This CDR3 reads CSVEDFSGTYNEQFF. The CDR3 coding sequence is TGCAGCGTTGAAGATTTCAGCGGTACTTACAATGAGCAGTTCTTC.

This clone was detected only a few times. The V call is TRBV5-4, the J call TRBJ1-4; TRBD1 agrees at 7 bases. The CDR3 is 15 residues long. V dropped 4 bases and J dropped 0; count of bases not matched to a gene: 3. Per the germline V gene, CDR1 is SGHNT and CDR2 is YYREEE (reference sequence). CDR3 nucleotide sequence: TGTGCCAGCAGCCCAGACAGGGCAACTAATGAAAAACTGTTTTTT. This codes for CASSPDRATNEKLFF.

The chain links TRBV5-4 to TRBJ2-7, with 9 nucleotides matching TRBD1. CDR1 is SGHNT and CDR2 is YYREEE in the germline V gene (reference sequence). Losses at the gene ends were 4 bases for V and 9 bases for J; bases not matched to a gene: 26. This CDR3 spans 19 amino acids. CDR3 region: CASSPGGAPWTGERRGQYF. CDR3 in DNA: TGTGCCAGCAGCCCGGGTGGTGCCCCATGGACAGGGGAGAGGCGGGGGCAGTACTTC.

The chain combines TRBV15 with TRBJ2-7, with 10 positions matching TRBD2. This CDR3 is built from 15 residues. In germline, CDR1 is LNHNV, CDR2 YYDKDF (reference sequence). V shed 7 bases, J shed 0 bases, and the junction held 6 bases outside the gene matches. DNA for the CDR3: TGTGCCACCACCTCATCTAGCGGGAGCTCCTACGAGCAGTACTTC. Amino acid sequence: CATTSSSGSSYEQYF.

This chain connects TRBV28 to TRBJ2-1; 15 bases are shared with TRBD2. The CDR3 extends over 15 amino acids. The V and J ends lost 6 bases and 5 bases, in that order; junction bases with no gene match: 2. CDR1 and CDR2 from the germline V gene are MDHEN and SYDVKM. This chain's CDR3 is CASRGTSGRNNEQFF. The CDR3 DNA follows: TGTGCCAGCAGGGGGACTAGCGGGAGGAACAATGAGCAGTTCTTC. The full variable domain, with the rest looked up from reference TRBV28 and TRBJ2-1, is DVKVTQSSRYLVKRTGEKVFLECVQDMDHENMFWYRQDPGLGLRLIYFSYDVKMKEKGDIPEGYSVSREKKERFSLILESASTNQTSMYLCASRGTSGRNNEQFFGPGTRLTVL.

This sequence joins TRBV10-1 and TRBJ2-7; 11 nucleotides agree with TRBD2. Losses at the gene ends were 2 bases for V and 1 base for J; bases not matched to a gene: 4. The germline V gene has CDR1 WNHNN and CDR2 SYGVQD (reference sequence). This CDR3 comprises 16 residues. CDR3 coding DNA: TGCGCCAGCAGTGAGACCGGGACTAGCGGTTCCTACGAGCAGTACTTC. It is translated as CASSETGTSGSYEQYF.